This T cell receptor (beta chain) was found in a study of T cells expressing NK-cell markers. Template switching by 5'RACE with UMIs generated the TCR beta cDNA. TCRdb reworked the 5' RACE reads into one entry per CDR3 protein, no DNA. The listing contains some 460,000 distinct CDR3 sequences. Comments on this clonotype: Its antigen is undetermined.

Study observations and caveats: These clonotypes additionally ranked first within the CD3+CD56-NKG2C+ fraction of four donors.

The sample taken for sequencing was blood T cells: a sorted CD56 or NKG2C T cell subset, CD4+ or CD8+ T cells, or bulk PBMC T cells (not recorded which). The TCR was taken from a woman in her fifties or sixties in good health.

CDR3 protein: CSVRGPDEQFF. The chain carries TRBV20-1 and TRBJ2-1; TCRdb gives TRBD2 as the D gene, but with no DNA this cannot be confirmed. Germline values: CDR1 DFQATT, CDR2 SNEGSKA (reference sequence). The CDR3 loop spans 11 amino acids.